These 3 T cell receptor beta chains came from one sample sequenced in a study of cytomegalovirus exposure and HLA in healthy donors. PCR primers comprised 60 Vbeta and 13 Jbeta primers. Generated by immunoSEQ multiplex PCR, the TCRdb table keeps only in-frame clones and is missing some. The sample holds about 170,000 clones, about 75% seen once. The material sequenced was PBMCs. These receptors were taken from a man in his forties in good health and CMV-seropositive.

The V gene is TRBV10-1, the J gene TRBJ2-1; TRBD2 matches 15 bases. The germline CDR1 and CDR2 sequences are WNHNN and SYGVQD (reference sequence). Trimming cost V 6 bases and J 13 bases; bases outside gene matches: 13. This CDR3 spans 16 amino acids. The CDR3 bases are TGCGCCAGCAGACAGGGGACGGGACTAGCGGGAGGCCCCCAGTTCTTC. Its translation is CASRQGTGLAGGPQFF.

About this clone itself: This specimen includes other DNA sequences encoding the same CDR3. J is TRBJ2-7 and V is TRBV5-1; 9 bases line up with TRBD1. The trim removed 0 bases at V and 2 bases at J, leaving 0 bases unmatched. Germline V lookup: CDR1 SGHRS, CDR2 YFSETQ. This CDR3 has 14 residues. CDR3 sequence reads: CASSLGQGAYEQYF. CDR3 bases: TGCGCCAGCAGCTTGGGACAGGGGGCCTACGAGCAGTACTTC. Drawing the rest from reference TRBV5-1 and TRBJ2-7, the complete variable domain is KAGVTQTPRYLIKTRGQQVTLSCSPISGHRSVSWYQQTPGQGLQFLFEYFSETQRNKGNFPGRFSGRQFSNSRSEMNVSTLELGDSALYLCASSLGQGAYEQYFGPGTRLTVT.

V is TRBV7-8 and J is TRBJ2-7; D is undetermined. The CDR3 length is 14 residues. Trimming cost V 5 bases and J 1 base, with 12 bases left between them. Germline loops: CDR1 SGHVS, CDR2 FQNEAQ. CDR3 coding DNA: TGTGCCAGCAGCCTACTACTGCAGTCCTACGAGCAGTACTTC. This codes for CASSLLLQSYEQYF.